Presented here are 7 T cell receptor beta chains from one specimen sequenced in a study of CD8 T cells in ankylosing spondylitis. TCRdb analysed the 5' RACE reads with MiXCR anew, one entry per CDR3 protein. The sample includes roughly 100,000 distinct CDR3 sequences, roughly 8% of them seen just once. Input material: blood, either unsorted or a sorted T cell fraction (not recorded which). Source of these receptors: a male donor with ankylosing spondylitis or in good health (not recorded which).

This clonotype was counted ten times or more. The genes are TRBV5-1 and TRBJ2-1; D call uncertain. Germline lookup yields CDR1 SGHRS and CDR2 YFSETQ. Trimming removed 0 bases at V and 10 bases at J, with 5 bases between. The CDR3 loop spans 11 amino acids. CDR3 region: CASSLGVEQFF. CDR3 DNA: TGCGCCAGCAGCTTGGGGGTAGAGCAGTTCTTC.

The table lists this clonotype with many counts. V is TRBV6-5 and J is TRBJ1-1; D call uncertain. CDR1 and CDR2 from the germline V gene are MNHEY and SVGAGI. CDR3 size: 13 residues. V dropped 0 bases and J dropped 4 bases, with 6 bases sitting between them. DNA for the CDR3: TGTGCCAGCAGTTACTCACCCATCACTGAAGCTTTCTTT. Its protein is CASSYSPITEAFF.

This clonotype has a count of ten or more. The V call is TRBV4-3, the J call TRBJ1-1; D is undetermined. V was clipped by 0 bases and J by 0 bases, with 8 bases between them. Germline assignment: CDR1 LGHNA and CDR2 YSLEER. The CDR3 length is 15 residues. The CDR3 is CASSQDKGMNTEAFF. In nucleotides, the CDR3 is TGCGCCAGCAGCCAAGATAAGGGAATGAACACTGAAGCTTTCTTT.

This clonotype showed up many times. The V call is TRBV4-2, the J call TRBJ2-2; the match to TRBD2 covers 8 bases. The junction had 12 bases not matched to a gene; V was cut back by 7 bases and J by 5 bases. This CDR3 has 16 amino acids. Germline CDR1 and CDR2: LGHNA and YNFKEQ. This chain's CDR3 is CASTETSEVLTGELFF. CDR3 nucleotide sequence: TGTGCCAGCACCGAGACTAGCGAGGTCTTAACCGGGGAGCTGTTTTTT.

V is TRBV7-2 and J is TRBJ2-2; no clear D. The germline gives CDR1 SGHTA, CDR2 FQGNSA. V was shortened by 5 bases and J by 10 bases, with 14 bases between the two germline ends. This CDR3 has 13 residues. Here the CDR3 reads CASSTLASVELFF. DNA for the CDR3: TGTGCCAGCAGCACCTTAGCTTCGGTGGAGCTGTTTTTT.

This clonotype showed up many times. The J gene is TRBJ2-1, the V gene TRBV5-1, with 13 positions matching TRBD2. Unmatched junction bases numbered 3, after V lost 4 bases and J lost 8 bases. Germline V lookup: CDR1 SGHRS, CDR2 YFSETQ. This CDR3 contains 14 residues. CDR3 nucleotides: TGCGCCAGCAGCCGGACTAGCGGGAGCGATGAGCAGTTCTTC. Encoded protein: CASSRTSGSDEQFF. The whole variable domain, remainder taken from reference TRBV5-1 and TRBJ2-1, is KAGVTQTPRYLIKTRGQQVTLSCSPISGHRSVSWYQQTPGQGLQFLFEYFSETQRNKGNFPGRFSGRQFSNSRSEMNVSTLELGDSALYLCASSRTSGSDEQFFGPGTRLTVL.

The chain links TRBV13 to TRBJ2-1; 7 bases fit TRBD1. The CDR3 extends over 19 amino acids. Germline V gene data show CDR1 as PRHDT and CDR2 as FYEKMQ (reference sequence). The CDR3 spells CTISPTFSHRGRKYNEQFF. CDR3 coding DNA: TGTACCATCAGTCCTACCTTCTCTCACAGGGGCCGCAAATACAATGAGCAGTTCTTC.